This paragraph covers one TCR beta chain sequence. This sample was included in a study of blood T cell repertoires in COVID-19. Original analysis: Quantification of nucleated cells was approximated via reference gene primer amplification. Sequencing used immunoSEQ multiplex PCR; TCRdb keeps in-frame clones, though not all of them. V, J and clone size reflect that table, while D and trimming were determined from the DNA. Counted here are around 330,000 clones, around nine tenths occurring once; the ten biggest clones make up 9.5%. Grouping used clinical history reported by participants in a survey and questionnaire. The sequenced material came from PBMCs or T cells enriched from blood (not recorded which). This TCR was sampled from a woman aged 40 to 49 who had recovered from COVID-19.

CDR3 protein: CASSPRTDPGELFF. CDR3 DNA: TGTGCCAGCTCACCCCGGACTGACCCCGGGGAGCTGTTTTTT. J is TRBJ2-2 and V is TRBV18, with a tentative D call TRBD2 (5 bases). Germline CDR1 is KGHSH and CDR2 is LQKENI. V was clipped by 3 bases and J by 6 bases, with 11 bases between them. This CDR3 comprises 14 residues.